One and the same sample provided the 27 T cell receptor beta chains below, sequenced in a study of PD-1 blockade in classical Hodgkin lymphoma. Time point defined: cycle 4 day 1 (C4D1), after less than 7 weeks of nivolumab. Patients all relapsed after autologous stem cell transplantation, and there was variation in brentuximab vedotin exposure. The repertoire was sequenced with immunoSEQ multiplex PCR; TCRdb's copy has only in-frame clones and lacks some. The sample holds around 25,000 clones, around 84% seen once. This specimen was peripheral blood mononuclear cells (PBMCs), taken before the fourth cycle of nivolumab. These receptors came from a human donor with classical Hodgkin lymphoma.

The V gene is TRBV6-1, the J gene TRBJ2-1, with D possibly matching TRBD2 (5 bases). V lost 2 bases and J lost 12, with 17 bases in between. Germline CDR1 and CDR2: MNHNS and SASEGT. The length of the CDR3 is 14 residues. CDR3 amino acids: CASSELGLTTLQFF. As DNA, the CDR3 is TGTGCCAGCAGTGAACTTGGACTTACAACGTTGCAGTTCTTC.

The chain joins TRBV5-5 to TRBJ1-3; TRBD1 matches 7 bases. This CDR3 is built from 15 residues. CDR1 is SGHKS, CDR2 YYEKEE, per germline (reference sequence). Germline trimming cut 1 base from V and 3 bases from J; bases unmatched to any gene: 4. Here the CDR3 reads CASSLRQGLGNTIYF. In nucleotides, the CDR3 is TGTGCCAGCAGCTTGAGACAGGGCCTTGGAAACACCATATATTTT. The full variable domain, rest sourced from reference TRBV5-5 and TRBJ1-3, is DAGVTQSPTHLIKTRGQQVTLRCSPISGHKSVSWYQQVLGQGPQFIFQYYEKEERGRGNFPDRFSARQFPNYSSELNVNALLLGDSALYLCASSLRQGLGNTIYFGEGSWLTVV.

The chain employs TRBV10-3 and TRBJ2-7; no reliable D call. Trimming left V 2 bases short and J 0 bases short, with 14 bases between. The CDR3 spans 16 residues. Per germline, CDR1 ENHRY and CDR2 SYGVKD. CDR3 protein: CAISEDFSTGSYEQYF. The CDR3 DNA reads as TGTGCCATCAGTGAGGACTTCTCGACGGGCTCCTACGAGCAGTACTTC.

This chain joins TRBV15 and TRBJ2-7; D is undetermined. The germline CDR1 and CDR2 sequences are LNHNV and YYDKDF (reference sequence). The germline V and J ends were trimmed by 0 bases and 3 bases, with 15 bases remaining between them. CDR3 length: 16 amino acids. CDR3 DNA sequence: TGTGCCACCAGCAGAGATTATGAGGATCGGAACTACGAGCAGTACTTC. Translating gives CATSRDYEDRNYEQYF.

The genes are TRBV7-9 and TRBJ2-2, with 7 bases that match TRBD2. CDR3 length equals 16 residues. The germline gives CDR1 SEHNR, CDR2 FQNEAQ (reference sequence). The ends lost 10 bases at V and 5 bases at J; junction bases unmatched: 16. CDR3 sequence: CATISREGMRTGELFF. Here the CDR3 DNA reads TGTGCCACCATCTCGAGGGAGGGAATGCGGACCGGGGAGCTGTTTTTT. Combining the CDR3 with reference TRBV7-9 and TRBJ2-2 gives the whole variable domain DTGVSQNPRHKITKRGQNVTFRCDPISEHNRLYWYRQTLGQGPEFLTYFQNEAQLEKSRLLSDRFSAERPKGSFSTLEIQRTEQGDSAMYLCATISREGMRTGELFFGEGSRLTVL.

The chain joins TRBV7-6 to TRBJ2-1; D is unresolved. This CDR3 spans 14 amino acids. V was cut by 5 bases and J by 3 bases, with 11 bases left in between. Per the germline V gene, CDR1 is SGHVS and CDR2 is FNYEAQ. For the CDR3, the DNA is TGTGCCAGCAGCGCCCGACGGATCTACAATGAGCAGTTCTTC. It is translated as CASSARRIYNEQFF.

This clone was seen just once. The chain employs TRBV28 and TRBJ2-3; TRBD1 aligns across 7 bases. CDR1 and CDR2 from the germline V gene are MDHEN and SYDVKM. This CDR3 is 15 amino acids long. V dropped 4 bases and J dropped 4; count of bases not matched to a gene: 8. CDR3 nucleotide sequence: TGTGCCAGCAGTTCCCTAGACAGGGAAGCAGATACGCAGTATTTT. Translating it yields CASSSLDREADTQYF.

This chain connects TRBV28 to TRBJ2-7; 7 nucleotides agree with TRBD2. This CDR3 region has 15 residues. Trimming at V came to 6 bases and at J to 0 bases, leaving 8 bases not matched to a gene. CDR1 and CDR2 (germline): MDHEN, SYDVKM. CDR3 loop: CASSTITSDSYEQYF. The CDR3 DNA reads TGTGCCAGCAGCACCATCACTAGCGACTCCTACGAGCAGTACTTC.

This rearrangement joins TRBV11-2 to TRBJ1-3, with D perhaps matching TRBD1 (6 bases). CDR1 and CDR2 (germline): SGHAT, FQNNGV. The CDR3 is 13 amino acids. The V end lost 3 bases, the J end lost 4 bases, and 7 bases lay between the germline ends. CDR3 DNA: TGTGCCAGCAGCTTTGACAGGGGAAACACCATATATTTT. This encodes CASSFDRGNTIYF.

A remark on this clone: Its ends do not fully match the called genes, so a read error is possible. This chain uses TRBV7-2 with TRBJ2-5, with D unclear. CDR3 length: 13 residues. CDR1 is SGHTA, CDR2 FQGNSA, per germline. The CDR3: CASSLVGQGTQYF. As DNA, the CDR3 is TGTGCCAGCAGCTTAGTAGGGCAAGGGACCCAGTACTTC.

A few counts support this clone. The chain couples TRBV7-2 to TRBJ2-3; no reliable D call. This CDR3 region has 12 residues. Germline V gene sequence: CDR1 SGHTA, CDR2 FQGNSA. The V end was cut by 5 bases, the J end by 5 bases, with 8 bases between. CDR3 sequence: CASSPKGDTQYF. CDR3 in DNA: TGTGCCAGCAGCCCAAAGGGAGATACGCAGTATTTT.

The J gene is TRBJ2-7, the V gene TRBV29-1; TRBD2 agrees at 11 bases. With 4 bases clipped from V and 2 bases from J, the junction kept 4 bases outside the gene matches. CDR3 length equals 14 residues. Germline V gene sequence: CDR1 SQVTM, CDR2 ANQGSEA. The CDR3 bases are TGCAGCGTTGTGCTAGCGGGAGGTACCTACGAGCAGTACTTC. It is translated as CSVVLAGGTYEQYF.

The V call is TRBV27, the J call TRBJ2-4; D ambiguous. Trimming cost V 3 bases and J 2 bases, with 11 bases left between them. The CDR3 runs 15 residues. The germline V gene has CDR1 MNHEY and CDR2 SMNVEV (reference sequence). The CDR3 DNA reads TGTGCCAGCAGTTTTTCCGGGTTCACCAAAAACATTCAGTACTTC. Translating gives CASSFSGFTKNIQYF.

This chain joins TRBV7-9 and TRBJ2-1; TRBD2 agrees at 10 bases. The length of the CDR3 is 18 residues. With 4 bases clipped from V and 0 bases from J, the junction kept 9 bases outside the gene matches. Per the germline V gene, CDR1 is SEHNR and CDR2 is FQNEAQ (reference sequence). CDR3 in amino acids: CASSSTSGESSSYNEQFF. The CDR3 region has the DNA TGTGCCAGCAGCTCCACTAGCGGGGAATCGAGCTCCTACAATGAGCAGTTCTTC.

The CDR3 sequence is CASSLWYEQYF. The CDR3 region has the DNA TGTGCCAGCAGTTTATGGTACGAGCAGTACTTC. The V gene is TRBV28, the J gene TRBJ2-7; D is unresolved. The CDR3 covers 11 residues. Germline CDR1 is MDHEN and CDR2 is SYDVKM. V was pared by 0 bases and J by 4 bases, with 1 base between.

The chain employs TRBV9 and TRBJ2-2; 7 bases are shared with TRBD1. The CDR3 has 17 residues. Trimming at V came to 3 bases and at J to 0 bases, leaving 8 bases not matched to a gene. Germline values: CDR1 SGDLS, CDR2 YYNGEE. In DNA form, the CDR3 reads TGTGCCAGCAGCGACCCTGGGACAGACGCGAACACCGGGGAGCTGTTTTTT. This codes for CASSDPGTDANTGELFF.

This clone was seen a single time. V gene TRBV7-9 combines with J gene TRBJ1-6; D uncertain. V lost 3 bases and J lost 0, with 6 bases in between. The CDR3 extends over 15 amino acids. In germline, CDR1 is SEHNR, CDR2 FQNEAQ (reference sequence). CDR3 nucleotide sequence: TGTGCCAGCAGCTTGTACAGCTCCTATAATTCACCCCTCCACTTT. Encoded protein: CASSLYSSYNSPLHF. The whole variable domain, remainder taken from reference TRBV7-9 and TRBJ1-6, is DTGVSQNPRHKITKRGQNVTFRCDPISEHNRLYWYRQTLGQGPEFLTYFQNEAQLEKSRLLSDRFSAERPKGSFSTLEIQRTEQGDSAMYLCASSLYSSYNSPLHFGNGTRLTVT.

The V and J genes are TRBV6-1 and TRBJ2-1; tentatively, D is TRBD2 (6 bases). Trimming removed 4 bases from V and 0 bases from J, with 16 bases in between. Germline lookup yields CDR1 MNHNS and CDR2 SASEGT. The length of the CDR3 is 17 residues. As DNA, the CDR3 is TGTGCCAGCAGTGGGCCTTGGCGGGGAAGCTCCTACAATGAGCAGTTCTTC. It specifies CASSGPWRGSSYNEQFF.

The CDR3 sequence is CASSPRVLAYEQYF. The CDR3 DNA reads TGTGCCAGCAGCCCCCGGGTCCTCGCCTACGAGCAGTACTTC. The chain employs TRBV5-8 and TRBJ2-7; D gene ambiguous. V lost 4 bases, J lost 2 bases, and 13 bases lay in between. Per the germline V gene, CDR1 is SGHTS and CDR2 is YDEGEE. The CDR3 length is 14 residues. Full variable domain (rest looked up from reference TRBV5-8 and TRBJ2-7): EAGVTQSPTHLIKTRGQQATLRCSPISGHTSVYWYQQALGLGLQFLLWYDEGEERNRGNFPPRFSGRQFPNYSSELNVNALELEDSALYLCASSPRVLAYEQYFGPGTRLTVT.

This chain joins TRBV11-2 and TRBJ2-7; 11 bases map to TRBD2. J was trimmed by 0 bases and V by 4 bases; bases with no gene match: 5. CDR3 length equals 16 residues. The germline gives CDR1 SGHAT, CDR2 FQNNGV. The CDR3 DNA reads TGTGCCAGCAGCTCGATTAGCGGGAGGGTCTCCTACGAGCAGTACTTC. Protein product: CASSSISGRVSYEQYF.

J is TRBJ2-3 and V is TRBV19, with 10 nucleotides matching TRBD2. The V and J ends lost 5 bases and 1 base, in that order; junction bases with no gene match: 3. The germline V gene encodes CDR1 LNHDA and CDR2 SQIVND (reference sequence). CDR3 size: 15 residues. Written as DNA, the CDR3 is TGTGCCAGTAGTCTTCTAGCGGGGGGCACAGATACGCAGTATTTT. Encoded protein: CASSLLAGGTDTQYF.

This clone was found a few times. The chain employs TRBV27 and TRBJ2-7; TRBD2 matches 8 bases. This CDR3 is 14 amino acids long. CDR1 is MNHEY and CDR2 is SMNVEV in the germline V gene (reference sequence). V was pared by 4 bases and J by 7 bases, with 9 bases of the junction left unmatched. CDR3 residues: CASSYQREMREQYF. For the CDR3, the DNA is TGTGCCAGCAGTTACCAGCGGGAGATGAGGGAGCAGTACTTC.

The genes are TRBV28 and TRBJ1-2; D is perhaps TRBD1 (6 bases). The germline V and J ends were trimmed by 6 bases and 8 bases, with 13 bases remaining between them. CDR1 MDHEN and CDR2 SYDVKM come from the germline V gene. CDR3 length: 12 amino acids. CDR3 coding DNA: TGTGCCAGCAGCAGGACAGAATACGGCTACACCTTC. Protein product: CASSRTEYGYTF.

The CDR3 nucleotides read TGTGCCAGTAGTAGGCAGGGGGTTGTAACTGAAGCTTTCTTT. Encoded protein: CASSRQGVVTEAFF. The J gene is TRBJ1-1, the V gene TRBV19; 7 bases map to TRBD1. CDR1 and CDR2 (germline): LNHDA, SQIVND (reference sequence). Trimming took 4 bases from V and 5 from J; bases not matched to a gene: 7. The CDR3 spans 14 residues.

CDR3 bases: TGTGCCAGCAGCTTAGGTTGGGGGTCTGAAGCTTTCTTT. Encoded protein: CASSLGWGSEAFF. This rearrangement joins TRBV13 to TRBJ1-1; tentatively, D is TRBD1 (5 bases). V lost 0 bases, J lost 6 bases, and 8 bases lay in between. The CDR3 has 13 residues. Germline V gives CDR1 PRHDT, CDR2 FYEKMQ (reference sequence).

V usage is TRBV5-6 and J usage is TRBJ2-4, with a possible D match to TRBD1 (6 bases). V was shortened by 4 bases and J by 8 bases, with 16 bases between the two germline ends. The CDR3 is made up of 14 amino acids. Germline V CDR1 and CDR2: SGHDT, YYEEEE. The CDR3 nucleotides read TGTGCCAGCAGCCCGACAGGTCAAGCGGACATTCAGTACTTC. As protein: CASSPTGQADIQYF.

The CDR3 sequence is CASRSRDGSSYEQYF. DNA of the CDR3: TGTGCCAGCAGGTCCCGGGACGGCAGCTCCTACGAGCAGTACTTC. J is TRBJ2-7 and V is TRBV2; D might be TRBD1 or TRBD2, each matching 5 bases. The V and J ends lost 6 bases and 0 bases respectively, with 15 bases between them. CDR1 and CDR2 (germline): SNHLY, FYNNEI. This CDR3 has 15 amino acids.